The 22 T cell receptor beta chains in this list originate from one sample, sequenced in a study of technical replicates of blood from a few donors (dated by TCRdb to about 2017). The method behind the library was the immunoSEQ multiplex PCR assay. TCRdb took this table from immuneACCESS and kept in-frame rearrangements with V and J called. Such tables lack part of the clones; where checked against another copy, unresolved V genes explain under half of the gap, and the rest is unexplained. The sample includes over 90,000 clones, with approximately 96% observed a single time. Around 0.35% of the sample comes from the top ten. The sample was T cells isolated from PBMCs. These receptors came from a human donor in good health.

CDR3 sequence: CASSSWTSGPEQFF. The CDR3 DNA reads TGTGCCAGCAGCTCCTGGACTAGCGGACCGGAGCAGTTCTTC. The chain couples TRBV5-6 to TRBJ2-1, with 10 bases lining up with TRBD2. The CDR3 extends over 14 amino acids. Trimming at V came to 3 bases and at J to 10 bases, leaving 7 bases not matched to a gene. The germline gives CDR1 SGHDT, CDR2 YYEEEE. Complete variable domain (other parts from reference TRBV5-6 and TRBJ2-1): DAGVTQSPTHLIKTRGQQVTLRCSPKSGHDTVSWYQQALGQGPQFIFQYYEEEERQRGNFPDRFSGHQFPNYSSELNVNALLLGDSALYLCASSSWTSGPEQFFGPGTRLTVL.

The chain joins TRBV6-1 to TRBJ2-5; 9 bases line up with TRBD2. J was trimmed by 4 bases and V by 1 base; bases with no gene match: 16. Germline lookup yields CDR1 MNHNS and CDR2 SASEGT. The CDR3 sequence is 19 residues long. The CDR3 reads CASSEVWGGGRAILETQYF. CDR3 DNA sequence: TGTGCCAGCAGTGAAGTTTGGGGGGGCGGGAGGGCCATATTAGAGACCCAGTACTTC.

Points on this clone: This specimen includes other DNA sequences encoding the same CDR3. The chain is built from TRBV19 and TRBJ2-1; TRBD2 matches 7 bases. The ends lost 2 bases at V and 3 bases at J; junction bases unmatched: 4. CDR3 length: 15 residues. Per germline, CDR1 LNHDA and CDR2 SQIVND (reference sequence). The chain's CDR3 is CASSIRDYIYNEQFF. Here the CDR3 DNA reads TGTGCCAGTAGTATACGGGACTACATCTACAATGAGCAGTTCTTC.

The rearrangement uses TRBV19 and TRBJ2-1; 10 bases line up with TRBD1. There are 15 residues in the CDR3. Germline V gene lookup returns CDR1 LNHDA and CDR2 SQIVND (reference sequence). V trimming: 4 bases; J trimming: 3 bases; junction bases outside the gene matches: 3. CDR3 DNA sequence: TGTGCCAGTAGTAGAGGACAGGGGGGCTACAATGAGCAGTTCTTC. It is translated as CASSRGQGGYNEQFF.

The CDR3 sequence: CASSRLAGGPYEQYF. The CDR3 DNA reads TGCGCCAGCAGCCGACTAGCGGGAGGCCCCTACGAGCAGTACTTC. The chain has TRBV4-1 and TRBJ2-7; 13 bases match TRBD2. The CDR3 has 15 residues. CDR1 is MGHRA, CDR2 YSYEKL, per germline. V gave up 4 bases and J gave up 2 bases; unmatched junction bases: 2.

The chain employs TRBV11-2 and TRBJ2-1, with 7 bases matching TRBD2. Germline V gives CDR1 SGHAT, CDR2 FQNNGV. This CDR3 is built from 15 residues. Trimming took 7 bases from V and 6 from J; bases not matched to a gene: 12. The CDR3 DNA sequence: TGTGCCAGCACCCTGAGGCTAGCGGCTCTCAATGAGCAGTTCTTC. Its translation: CASTLRLAALNEQFF.

The chain links TRBV5-1 to TRBJ2-3; 9 bases are a match to TRBD2. This CDR3 has 12 amino acids. Per the germline V gene, CDR1 is SGHRS and CDR2 is YFSETQ. Trimming removed 2 bases from V and 13 bases from J; junction bases left unmatched: 5. CDR3: CASSFSGGEEYF. CDR3 sequence (DNA): TGCGCCAGCAGCTTTAGCGGGGGCGAGGAGTATTTT.

This rearrangement joins TRBV6-5 to TRBJ2-5, with D uncertain. V gave up 8 bases and J gave up 0 bases, with 10 bases separating them. The CDR3 loop spans 13 amino acids. The germline gives CDR1 MNHEY, CDR2 SVGAGI. The CDR3 protein is CASYQDYQETQYF. The CDR3 nucleotides are TGTGCCAGCTACCAAGACTACCAAGAGACCCAGTACTTC.

This rearrangement joins TRBV19 to TRBJ2-2; 13 bases match TRBD2. Germline assignment: CDR1 LNHDA and CDR2 SQIVND (reference sequence). J gave up 5 bases and V 4 bases, and 7 bases lay outside the gene matches. The CDR3 consists of 17 residues. In nucleotides, the CDR3 is TGTGCCAGTAGTAAGAGGGGACTAGCGGGATATACCGGGGAGCTGTTTTTT. This sequence encodes CASSKRGLAGYTGELFF.

For this clone: One end of the junction is discordant with germline, which a read error may explain. This chain uses TRBV7-7 with TRBJ2-1, with unresolved D. The CDR3 is made up of 14 amino acids. Per the germline V gene, CDR1 is SSHAT and CDR2 is FNYEAQ (reference sequence). CDR3 loop: CASSLSPSSNEQFF. The CDR3 DNA reads TGTGCTAGCAGCTTGTCCCCGAGTAGCAATGAGCAGTTCTTC.

J is TRBJ2-1 and V is TRBV30; 7 nucleotides agree with TRBD2. CDR1 is GTSNPN, CDR2 SVGIG, per germline (reference sequence). The CDR3 is made up of 13 amino acids. Unmatched junction bases numbered 5, after V lost 1 base and J lost 8 bases. The CDR3 sequence: CAWSAGLGYEQFF. Here the CDR3 DNA reads TGTGCCTGGAGTGCCGGACTAGGATATGAGCAGTTCTTC. The variable domain in full, with the rest retrieved from reference TRBV30 and TRBJ2-1, is SQTIHQWPATLVQPVGSPLSLECTVEGTSNPNLYWYRQAAGRGLQLLFYSVGIGQISSEVPQNLSASRPQDRQFILSSKKLLLSDSGFYLCAWSAGLGYEQFFGPGTRLTVL.

This sequence joins TRBV5-4 and TRBJ1-2; D remains ambiguous. Germline lookup yields CDR1 SGHNT and CDR2 YYREEE (reference sequence). This CDR3 has 13 amino acids. Trimming took off 0 bases at V and 7 bases at J, with 10 bases between the two ends. The CDR3 loop reads CASSLEAGFGYTF. CDR3 sequence (DNA): TGTGCCAGCAGCTTGGAGGCAGGCTTTGGCTACACCTTC.

The chain recombines TRBV7-3 with TRBJ2-1; no firm D call. The germline CDR1 and CDR2 sequences are SGHTA and FQGTGA. The V and J ends lost 2 bases and 0 bases respectively, with 8 bases between them. The CDR3 extends over 15 amino acids. CDR3 region: CASSLRVGSYNEQFF. The DNA of the CDR3 is TGTGCCAGCAGCTTACGAGTTGGCTCCTACAATGAGCAGTTCTTC.

This clone has a single count. The genes are TRBV28 and TRBJ2-3; D may be TRBD2 (6 bases). CDR1 and CDR2 (germline): MDHEN, SYDVKM. The CDR3 loop spans 17 amino acids. The V and J ends lost 2 bases and 4 bases respectively, with 19 bases between them. This CDR3 reads CASSLASGGRFSDTQYF. The CDR3 region has the DNA TGTGCCAGCAGTTTAGCCTCCGGGGGACGGTTTTCAGATACGCAGTATTTT.

The chain uses TRBV7-3 and TRBJ1-1; D unclear. CDR1 is SGHTA and CDR2 is FQGTGA in the germline V gene. V lost 5 bases to trimming and J lost 6 bases, with 16 bases between them. The length of the CDR3 is 14 residues. The CDR3, as DNA: TGTGCCAGCAGCCTGAAGCTGGGCACAGCTGAAGCTTTCTTT. It specifies CASSLKLGTAEAFF.

The rearrangement joins TRBV9 to TRBJ2-1, with 8 bases identical to TRBD2. V shed 0 bases and J 4 bases; nucleotides not matched to a gene: 6. Germline V gene sequence: CDR1 SGDLS, CDR2 YYNGEE. This CDR3 is 16 amino acids long. The CDR3 coding sequence is TGTGCCAGCAGCGTAGGCTATAGCGGGAATTACAATGAGCAGTTCTTC. Its translation: CASSVGYSGNYNEQFF.

This chain joins TRBV28 and TRBJ2-7; 8 bases match TRBD1. Germline V gene sequence: CDR1 MDHEN, CDR2 SYDVKM. The J segment lost 4 bases and the V segment lost 1 base, leaving 6 bases of the junction unmatched. The CDR3 loop spans 15 amino acids. The DNA of the CDR3 is TGTGCCAGCAGTTTATTGCCAGGGGGCGCTTACGAGCAGTACTTC. Encoded protein: CASSLLPGGAYEQYF.

This clone was recorded once. The CDR3 sequence: CASSVGGVSSDTQYF. The CDR3 DNA reads as TGTGCCAGCAGCGTAGGGGGGGTTAGCTCAGATACGCAGTATTTT. The chain combines TRBV9 with TRBJ2-3; maybe TRBD2 (6 bases). V shed 0 bases and J shed 4 bases, with 12 bases lying between them. This CDR3 has 15 amino acids. The germline gives CDR1 SGDLS, CDR2 YYNGEE.

This clone has just one count. The chain couples TRBV5-1 to TRBJ2-2, with D possibly matching TRBD2 (6 bases). Deletions cut 5 bases from V and 0 bases from J, with 17 bases between. This CDR3 contains 17 residues. Germline assignment: CDR1 SGHRS and CDR2 YFSETQ. CDR3 DNA sequence: TGCGCCAGCAGTTTTGGCAAATCTAGCGCGAACACCGGGGAGCTGTTTTTT. Residues: CASSFGKSSANTGELFF.

Comment on this clone: Within the sample, other DNA sequences also encode this same CDR3. The chain recombines TRBV9 with TRBJ1-1; weak D call: TRBD1 (6 bases). CDR1 and CDR2 from the germline V gene are SGDLS and YYNGEE. Trimming left V 0 bases short and J 2 bases short, with 11 bases between. The CDR3 extends over 15 amino acids. DNA for the CDR3: TGTGCCAGCAGCGTAGGGGGAGGGGGTAACACTGAAGCTTTCTTT. It translates to CASSVGGGGNTEAFF.

This clone is a singleton in its sample. This rearrangement joins TRBV5-3 to TRBJ2-7, with 10 nucleotides matching TRBD2. TRBV5-3 is an ORF for which the function is uncertain. After removal of 7 bases from V and 5 bases from J, the junction contained 9 bases not matched to a gene. The CDR3 spans 14 residues. The CDR3 is CARDMGAGGHEQYF. The CDR3 DNA follows: TGTGCCAGAGACATGGGAGCGGGAGGGCACGAGCAGTACTTC.

This chain joins TRBV5-1 and TRBJ2-2, with TRBD1 as a possible D gene (5 bases). Germline assignment: CDR1 SGHRS and CDR2 YFSETQ. V was trimmed by 3 bases and J by 6 bases, leaving 12 bases between them. The CDR3 totals 14 residues. CDR3 coding DNA: TGCGCCAGCAGCTCCGCAGGGTATTCCGGGGAGCTGTTTTTT. Amino acid sequence: CASSSAGYSGELFF.